The 18 T cell receptor beta chains below were found in one sample sequenced in a study of shared clonotypes between healthy human individuals. Data came from immunoSEQ multiplex PCR; TCRdb stores just in-frame clones and leaves some out. The sample lists some 2,500,000 clones, roughly 92% occurring once. The sequencing sample was made of naive CD4+ T cells from PBMCs. Subset indicated: CD45RA+ positively selected. The receptors originated from a man between 18 and 35 years old in good health. Some clones in this sample may be carry-over from other donors' samples.

This chain uses TRBV9 with TRBJ2-1, with TRBD2 identical over 8 bases. Per germline, CDR1 SGDLS and CDR2 YYNGEE. The CDR3 covers 14 residues. V was pared by 3 bases and J by 12 bases, with 11 bases of the junction left unmatched. The CDR3 protein is CASSATGAGVRQFF. In DNA, the CDR3 is TGTGCCAGCAGCGCGACGGGAGCGGGAGTTCGGCAGTTCTTC.

V and J are TRBV28 and TRBJ1-3; the D gene is possibly TRBD1 (5 bases). Germline lookup yields CDR1 MDHEN and CDR2 SYDVKM. CDR3 length equals 14 residues. The V end lost 8 bases, the J end lost 4 bases, and 15 bases lay between the germline ends. CDR3 nucleotide sequence: TGTGCCAGCCACCGGGACTCAGCAGGAAACACCATATATTTT. Translation gives CASHRDSAGNTIYF.

The J gene is TRBJ1-2, the V gene TRBV14; D unclear. Deletions cut 1 base from V and 11 bases from J, with 20 bases between. Germline CDR1 reads SGHDN; CDR2 reads FVKESK. The CDR3 runs 15 residues. In DNA form, the CDR3 reads TGTGCCAGCAGCCAAGGGCCTAACCCGCGCGTGGGTTACACCTTC. Protein product: CASSQGPNPRVGYTF.

To note about this clone: Other nucleotide sequences from this sample produce the same CDR3. The chain has TRBV10-2 and TRBJ1-5; a weak D match, TRBD1 (5 bases). Germline values: CDR1 WSHSY, CDR2 SAAADI. The CDR3 runs to 14 residues. Trimming stripped 3 bases from V and 0 bases from J, with 6 bases between. CDR3 DNA sequence: TGCGCCAGCAGTGACAGGGCTAGCAATCAGCCCCAGCATTTT. Amino acids: CASSDRASNQPQHF.

This chain connects TRBV28 to TRBJ2-7, with D maybe TRBD2 (5 bases). CDR3 length: 14 amino acids. Trimming took 3 bases from V and 7 from J, leaving 16 bases between them. From germline, CDR1 is MDHEN and CDR2 SYDVKM. CDR3: CASSFRTSSREQYF. The CDR3 bases are TGTGCCAGCAGTTTTAGGACTTCCTCACGGGAGCAGTACTTC. The full variable domain, completed using reference TRBV28 and TRBJ2-7, is DVKVTQSSRYLVKRTGEKVFLECVQDMDHENMFWYRQDPGLGLRLIYFSYDVKMKEKGDIPEGYSVSREKKERFSLILESASTNQTSMYLCASSFRTSSREQYFGPGTRLTVT.

The chain carries TRBV11-2 and TRBJ2-3; a possible D gene is TRBD1 (6 bases). The CDR3 totals 16 residues. V was pared by 3 bases and J by 0 bases, with 13 bases between. Looked up from germline, CDR1 is SGHAT and CDR2 is FQNNGV. The CDR3 bases are TGTGCCAGCAGCTTTCGCCGGACAGCTAGCACAGATACGCAGTATTTT. This gives the protein CASSFRRTASTDTQYF.

The gene calls are TRBV28 and TRBJ1-5; D remains ambiguous. The CDR3 is 15 amino acids. Germline V gives CDR1 MDHEN, CDR2 SYDVKM. The V gene lost 3 bases and the J gene lost 3 bases, with 12 bases spanning the gap. The CDR3 DNA is TGTGCCAGCAGTTTGAGGCAGGAAGACAATCAGCCCCAGCATTTT. As protein: CASSLRQEDNQPQHF.

On this clone itself: The junction shows a germline mismatch at one end, possibly a read error. V gene TRBV18 combines with J gene TRBJ1-1, with TRBD1 as a possible D gene (6 bases). The CDR3 is made up of 13 amino acids. CDR1 KGHSH and CDR2 LQKENI come from the germline V gene. Here the CDR3 reads CAGSVRGDTEAFF. The DNA for the CDR3 is TGTGCCGGCTCAGTGAGGGGGGACACTGAAGCTTTCTTT.

This chain uses TRBV28 with TRBJ2-7; tentatively, D is TRBD2 (6 bases). V was trimmed by 8 bases and J by 2 bases, leaving 13 bases between them. CDR1 is MDHEN and CDR2 is SYDVKM in the germline V gene. This CDR3 is built from 13 residues. The CDR3 DNA reads as TGTGCCAGCGCGGGACTCAACACCTACGAGCAGTACTTC. Its protein is CASAGLNTYEQYF.

The chain uses TRBV11-3 and TRBJ2-6, with a tentative D call TRBD1 (5 bases). The CDR3 covers 19 residues. Trimming stripped 5 bases from V and 2 bases from J, with 22 bases between. Per germline, CDR1 SGHNT and CDR2 YENEEA. Here the CDR3 reads CASSENRQRSYPGANVLTF. CDR3 DNA: TGTGCCAGCAGCGAGAACCGACAGAGGTCCTACCCTGGGGCCAACGTCCTGACTTTC.

The CDR3 DNA reads TGTGCCAGCAGTTCCCGGGGGACAGGCGGCTCCTACGAGCAGTACTTC. As protein: CASSSRGTGGSYEQYF. V is TRBV28 and J is TRBJ2-7, with 8 bases identical to TRBD1. Germline lookup yields CDR1 MDHEN and CDR2 SYDVKM. The V segment lost 4 bases and the J segment 0 bases; nucleotides outside the gene matches: 8. The CDR3 runs to 16 residues.

Worth noting for this clone: This same CDR3 is encoded by further DNA sequences in the sample. This chain links TRBV5-1 with TRBJ2-5; possible D gene TRBD1, 5 bases. Germline CDR1 is SGHRS and CDR2 is YFSETQ. Trimming shortened V by 0 bases and J by 2 bases, and 11 bases separated the two germline ends. The CDR3 extends over 15 amino acids. CDR3 amino acids: CASSLAVAGQETQYF. In DNA, the CDR3 is TGCGCCAGCAGCTTGGCCGTGGCAGGGCAAGAGACCCAGTACTTC.

About this clone: Other DNA sequences within the sample encode an identical CDR3. The chain carries TRBV5-1 and TRBJ2-2; D is undetermined. CDR1 SGHRS and CDR2 YFSETQ come from the germline V gene. Between the trimmed V and J ends, which lost 0 bases and 4 bases, there was a span of 7 bases. CDR3 length: 14 amino acids. CDR3 loop: CASSLVQPTGELFF. CDR3 coding DNA: TGCGCCAGCAGCTTGGTTCAGCCCACCGGGGAGCTGTTTTTT. The entire variable domain, with the rest obtained from reference TRBV5-1 and TRBJ2-2, is as follows: KAGVTQTPRYLIKTRGQQVTLSCSPISGHRSVSWYQQTPGQGLQFLFEYFSETQRNKGNFPGRFSGRQFSNSRSEMNVSTLELGDSALYLCASSLVQPTGELFFGEGSRLTVL.

This chain links TRBV7-9 with TRBJ2-7; 7 positions match TRBD2. The CDR3 has 13 residues. V dropped 4 bases and J dropped 1; count of bases not matched to a gene: 1. Germline assignment: CDR1 SEHNR and CDR2 FQNEAQ (reference sequence). The CDR3 bases are TGTGCCAGCAGCTCGGGACTATCCTACGAGCAGTACTTC. Encoded protein: CASSSGLSYEQYF.

With regard to this clone: This CDR3 is also generated by other DNA sequences in the sample. The genes are TRBV11-3 and TRBJ2-5; no clear D gene. Germline V gene lookup returns CDR1 SGHNT and CDR2 YENEEA. The CDR3 is 13 amino acids. The V end was cut by 1 base, the J end by 2 bases, with 5 bases between. CDR3 nucleotides: TGTGCCAGCAGCTTAGGCATACAAGAGACCCAGTACTTC. Translating gives CASSLGIQETQYF.

The sample holds one count of this clone. The genes are TRBV28 and TRBJ1-5, with TRBD1 identical over 8 bases. Per the germline V gene, CDR1 is MDHEN and CDR2 is SYDVKM. This CDR3 has 17 amino acids. The V and J ends lost 5 bases and 0 bases, in that order; junction bases with no gene match: 9. CDR3 region: CASSPPQTGDSNQPQHF. The CDR3 DNA sequence: TGTGCCAGCAGTCCCCCCCAGACAGGGGATAGCAATCAGCCCCAGCATTTT.

In the case of this clone: The sample has other DNA sequences that encode this CDR3 too. The rearrangement joins TRBV9 to TRBJ1-1; D is unresolved. Trimming cost V 0 bases and J 4 bases, with 7 bases left between them. Looked up from germline, CDR1 is SGDLS and CDR2 is YYNGEE. The CDR3 length is 13 residues. CDR3 amino acids: CASSVERGTEAFF. Here the CDR3 DNA reads TGTGCCAGCAGCGTAGAGCGAGGCACTGAAGCTTTCTTT.

The V call is TRBV5-1, the J call TRBJ2-7; 8 positions agree with TRBD2. From germline, CDR1 is SGHRS and CDR2 YFSETQ. J was trimmed by 2 bases and V by 4 bases; bases with no gene match: 8. The CDR3 is 15 residues long. The CDR3: CASSPGGSDPYEQYF. The CDR3 DNA is TGCGCCAGCAGCCCGGGGGGGAGCGACCCCTACGAGCAGTACTTC. Based on the CDR3 plus reference TRBV5-1 and TRBJ2-7, the full variable domain is KAGVTQTPRYLIKTRGQQVTLSCSPISGHRSVSWYQQTPGQGLQFLFEYFSETQRNKGNFPGRFSGRQFSNSRSEMNVSTLELGDSALYLCASSPGGSDPYEQYFGPGTRLTVT.